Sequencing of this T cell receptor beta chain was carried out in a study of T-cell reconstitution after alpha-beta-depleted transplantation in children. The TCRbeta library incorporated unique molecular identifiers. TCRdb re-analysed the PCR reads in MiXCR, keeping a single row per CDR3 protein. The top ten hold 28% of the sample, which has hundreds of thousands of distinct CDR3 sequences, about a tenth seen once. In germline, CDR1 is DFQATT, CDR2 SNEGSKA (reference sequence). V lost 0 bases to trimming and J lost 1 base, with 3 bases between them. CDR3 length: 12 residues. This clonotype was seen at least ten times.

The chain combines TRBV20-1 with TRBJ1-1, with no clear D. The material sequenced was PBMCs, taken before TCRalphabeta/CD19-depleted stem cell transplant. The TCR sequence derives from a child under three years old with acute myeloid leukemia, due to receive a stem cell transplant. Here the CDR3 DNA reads TGCAGTGCTAGAGAGAGGAACACTGAAGCTTTCTTT. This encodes CSARERNTEAFF.